The 18 T cell receptor beta chains listed next were all sequenced from one sample in a study of T cells in Graves' hyperthyroidism and ophthalmopathy. TCR beta CDR3 regions were amplified from RNA. First-round RT-PCR of the TCR CDR3 relied on the HTBI primer set. One entry per CDR3 protein, called by TCRdb with MiXCR from the multiplex PCR reads. The table records over 200,000 distinct CDR3 sequences, roughly 15% of them present only once. The sequenced sample consisted of blood. The receptors shown here come from a middle-aged man with Graves' hyperthyroidism.

The gene calls are TRBV10-3 and TRBJ2-3; 14 nucleotides line up with TRBD2. This CDR3 is built from 15 residues. V trimming: 8 bases; J trimming: 0 bases; junction bases outside the gene matches: 1. Per the germline V gene, CDR1 is ENHRY and CDR2 is SYGVKD. This chain's CDR3 is CAIGTSGGSTDTQYF. DNA for the CDR3: TGTGCCATCGGGACTAGCGGGGGTAGCACAGATACGCAGTATTTT.

This clonotype was picked up a small number of times. This chain connects TRBV19 to TRBJ1-5; D is unresolved. The CDR3 runs to 13 residues. CDR1 and CDR2 (germline): LNHDA, SQIVND (reference sequence). Trimming took 4 bases from V and 6 from J, leaving 10 bases between them. The CDR3 region has the DNA TGTGCCAGTAGTACGGACTGGATTCAGCCCCAGCATTTT. It specifies CASSTDWIQPQHF.

This clonotype has just a few counts. The chain employs TRBV7-8 and TRBJ2-7; 11 bases match TRBD1. V lost 3 bases, J lost 2 bases, and 6 bases stayed unmatched. From germline, CDR1 is SGHVS and CDR2 FQNEAQ. The CDR3 consists of 16 residues. In DNA, the CDR3 is TGTGCCAGCAGCTTCGACCGGGACAGGGGGACCTACGAGCAGTACTTC. This encodes CASSFDRDRGTYEQYF.

This clonotype came up a few times. V is TRBV20-1 and J is TRBJ2-2, with 9 bases matching TRBD2. The CDR3 contains 16 residues. V lost 0 bases to trimming and J lost 6 bases; unmatched junction nucleotides: 8. CDR1 and CDR2 (germline): DFQATT, SNEGSKA (reference sequence). The CDR3 protein is CSARDKRGLASGELFF. In DNA form, the CDR3 reads TGCAGTGCTAGAGATAAGCGGGGACTAGCATCCGGGGAGCTGTTTTTT.

The rearrangement joins TRBV5-1 to TRBJ1-1, with D tentatively TRBD1 (5 bases). The CDR3 is 15 residues long. Germline CDR1 is SGHRS and CDR2 is YFSETQ. Trimming left V 4 bases short and J 1 base short, with 14 bases between. The CDR3 loop reads CASSPDPQGNTEAFF. CDR3 nucleotide sequence: TGCGCCAGCAGCCCGGACCCCCAGGGGAACACTGAAGCTTTCTTT.

This chain connects TRBV28 to TRBJ2-1; TRBD2 agrees at 11 bases. This CDR3 has 15 amino acids. J was trimmed by 8 bases and V by 6 bases; bases with no gene match: 9. Germline values: CDR1 MDHEN, CDR2 SYDVKM. CDR3 sequence reads: CASSPPSGRNDEQFF. The CDR3 coding sequence is TGTGCCAGCAGCCCCCCTAGCGGGAGGAACGATGAGCAGTTCTTC.

This clonotype was detected many times. The J gene is TRBJ2-4, the V gene TRBV28, with D possibly matching TRBD1 (6 bases). The V end was cut by 3 bases, the J end by 3 bases, with 12 bases between. The CDR3 contains 15 residues. Germline V gene lookup returns CDR1 MDHEN and CDR2 SYDVKM. The CDR3 nucleotides read TGTGCCAGCAGTTTCCCGGGACACCTCAAAAACATTCAGTACTTC. As protein: CASSFPGHLKNIQYF.

In its sample, this clonotype was seen a few times. CDR3 sequence reads: CAWRGGIDETQYF. The CDR3 bases are TGTGCCTGGAGGGGCGGAATAGACGAGACCCAGTACTTC. This rearrangement joins TRBV30 to TRBJ2-5; D is undetermined. With 3 bases removed from V and 5 bases from J, the gap between germline ends came to 13 bases. CDR1 and CDR2 (germline): GTSNPN, SVGIG (reference sequence). The CDR3 covers 13 residues.

As to this clonotype: A much larger clone is a single base away; this may be a read error. The CDR3 ends on some other residue instead of the conserved phenylalanine or tryptophan, so this is likely a read error. The J gene is TRBJ2-7, the V gene TRBV11-2; D gene uncertain. V gave up 5 bases and J gave up 6 bases, with 8 bases separating them. Germline V gene data show CDR1 as SGHAT and CDR2 as FQNNGV. The CDR3 runs 11 residues. DNA for the CDR3: TGTGCCAGCAGCCCTCGGACCGAGCAGTACCTC. Residues: CASSPRTEQYL.

This clonotype was seen many times. The chain carries TRBV28 and TRBJ1-3, with a weak D call TRBD1 (5 bases). Per germline, CDR1 MDHEN and CDR2 SYDVKM. The CDR3 spans 14 residues. V was trimmed by 1 base and J by 8 bases, leaving 12 bases between them. The CDR3 reads CASSLFGRGDTIYF. The CDR3 bases are TGTGCCAGCAGTTTATTTGGGCGGGGGGACACCATATATTTT.

This clonotype was picked up many times. This chain connects TRBV5-8 to TRBJ1-1; D is ambiguous. Germline loops: CDR1 SGHTS, CDR2 YDEGEE. Deletions cut 4 bases from V and 2 bases from J, with 9 bases between. This CDR3 comprises 13 residues. CDR3: CASSNGVNTEAFF. The CDR3 nucleotides read TGTGCCAGCAGCAACGGGGTAAACACTGAAGCTTTCTTT.

This clonotype was detected many times. The chain carries TRBV14 and TRBJ2-2; a weak D match, TRBD1 (5 bases). The V gene's germline CDR1 is SGHDN and CDR2 FVKESK. The CDR3 length is 13 residues. V was clipped by 1 base and J by 6 bases, with 6 bases between them. The CDR3 loop reads CASSQVGPGELFF. CDR3 coding DNA: TGTGCCAGCAGCCAAGTGGGGCCCGGGGAGCTGTTTTTT.

The genes are TRBV5-1 and TRBJ1-1; possibly TRBD1 for D (5 bases). From germline, CDR1 is SGHRS and CDR2 YFSETQ. V was cut by 4 bases and J by 1 base, with 11 bases left in between. The CDR3 is made up of 14 amino acids. The CDR3: CASSTATGNTEAFF. CDR3 DNA sequence: TGCGCCAGCAGCACGGCAACAGGGAACACTGAAGCTTTCTTT.

The CDR3: CAISELRGVNSPLHF. The CDR3, as DNA: TGTGCCATCAGTGAACTCAGGGGAGTAAATTCACCCCTCCACTTT. This chain uses TRBV10-3 with TRBJ1-6; the D gene is possibly TRBD1 (6 bases). This CDR3 is 15 amino acids long. The V gene's germline CDR1 is ENHRY and CDR2 SYGVKD. Between the trimmed V and J ends, which lost 3 bases and 7 bases, there was a span of 13 bases.

This clonotype was counted ten times or more. This chain links TRBV11-2 with TRBJ2-7, with a weak D call TRBD1 (6 bases). The CDR3 totals 15 residues. The germline CDR1 and CDR2 sequences are SGHAT and FQNNGV. The V gene lost 4 bases and the J gene lost 5 bases, with 18 bases spanning the gap. CDR3 DNA sequence: TGTGCCAGCAGCTGGTTACAGGGAGTTGCTAACGAGCAGTACTTC. It yields the protein CASSWLQGVANEQYF.

This clonotype was recorded many times. V gene TRBV7-2 combines with J gene TRBJ2-7; TRBD2 might be the D (7 bases). The CDR3 is 17 amino acids. V was pared by 2 bases and J by 2 bases, with 19 bases between. Germline V gene data show CDR1 as SGHTA and CDR2 as FQGNSA. CDR3 region: CASSLRGGSGDTYEQYF. The DNA for the CDR3 is TGTGCCAGCAGCTTAAGGGGGGGGAGCGGGGACACCTACGAGCAGTACTTC.

This clonotype was detected many times. V usage is TRBV18 and J usage is TRBJ2-7, with 7 bases fitting TRBD1. The CDR3 runs 15 residues. Germline trimming cut 2 bases from V and 7 bases from J; bases unmatched to any gene: 11. Per the germline V gene, CDR1 is KGHSH and CDR2 is LQKENI. The CDR3 DNA sequence: TGTGCCAGCTCACCAGGTCGGGCAGGGGGAAAGGAGCAGTACTTC. Translation gives CASSPGRAGGKEQYF.

The gene calls are TRBV6-2 or TRBV6-3 and TRBJ2-5; the match to TRBD2 covers 9 bases. Germline V lookup: CDR1 MNHEY, CDR2 SVGEGT. Germline trimming cut 4 bases from V and 7 bases from J; bases unmatched to any gene: 13. The CDR3 runs to 16 residues. The CDR3 sequence is CASSWGTSSTPRTQYF. The CDR3 coding sequence is TGTGCCAGCAGTTGGGGGACTAGCAGCACACCACGGACCCAGTACTTC.